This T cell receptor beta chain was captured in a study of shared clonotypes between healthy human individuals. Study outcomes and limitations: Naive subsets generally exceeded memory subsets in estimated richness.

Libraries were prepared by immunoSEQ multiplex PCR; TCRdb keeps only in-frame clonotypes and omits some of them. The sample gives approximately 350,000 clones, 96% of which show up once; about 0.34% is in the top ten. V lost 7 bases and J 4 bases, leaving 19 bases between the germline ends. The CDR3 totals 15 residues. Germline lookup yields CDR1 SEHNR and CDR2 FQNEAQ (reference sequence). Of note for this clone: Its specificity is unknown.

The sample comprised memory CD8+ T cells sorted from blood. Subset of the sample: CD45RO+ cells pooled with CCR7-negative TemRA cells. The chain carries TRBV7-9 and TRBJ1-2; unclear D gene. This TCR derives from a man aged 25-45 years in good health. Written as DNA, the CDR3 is TGTGCCAGCACCTCTTACCGAGGCGCTCTCTATGGCTACACCTTC. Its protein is CASTSYRGALYGYTF.